Presented here are 22 T cell receptor beta chains from one specimen sequenced in a study of blood T cell repertoires in COVID-19 (dated by TCRdb to the early 2020s). Libraries were made using the immunoSEQ multiplex PCR assay. TCRdb stores this immuneACCESS table with in-frame sequences only. Part of the clones is absent; in the studies checked, under half of the shortfall reflects unresolved V genes, and no reason is known for the rest. The sample yields some 150,000 clones; about 87% were counted once. The top ten hold 8.5% to 9.5% of the sample. The sequenced sample consisted of peripheral blood. These receptors all come from a woman aged 45-65 years with active or convalescent COVID-19.

The chain has TRBV11-2 and TRBJ2-1; 7 nucleotides align to TRBD1. The CDR3 covers 15 residues. Unmatched junction bases numbered 5, after V lost 1 base and J lost 5 bases. Germline V CDR1 and CDR2: SGHAT, FQNNGV. Written as DNA, the CDR3 is TGTGCCAGCAGCTTAGGGACAGGTAGGAACAATGAGCAGTTCTTC. Translating it yields CASSLGTGRNNEQFF.

In this sample, this clone turned up once. The genes are TRBV2 and TRBJ1-5, with a weak D call TRBD1 (6 bases). CDR3 length: 14 amino acids. Between the trimmed V and J ends, which lost 6 bases and 3 bases, there was a span of 12 bases. Germline CDR1 SNHLY, CDR2 FYNNEI. In DNA, the CDR3 is TGTGCCAGCAGCCCCGGGACAAACAATCAGCCCCAGCATTTT. Translating it yields CASSPGTNNQPQHF.

The rearrangement joins TRBV11-2 to TRBJ2-7; TRBD2 matches 14 bases. The CDR3 length is 19 residues. CDR1 is SGHAT and CDR2 is FQNNGV in the germline V gene. Trimming took 5 bases from V and 1 from J; bases not matched to a gene: 13. This CDR3 is CASSIKPGLAGEVSYEQYF. CDR3 DNA sequence: TGTGCCAGCAGCATTAAACCGGGACTAGCGGGAGAGGTTTCCTACGAGCAGTACTTC.

This clone was counted only a few times. This sequence joins TRBV5-1 and TRBJ2-3; 7 bases align to TRBD2. The CDR3 spans 14 residues. Germline V gene data show CDR1 as SGHRS and CDR2 as YFSETQ. V dropped 1 base and J dropped 2; count of bases not matched to a gene: 1. The DNA for the CDR3 is TGCGCCAGCAGCTTGAGCGGGGACACAGATACGCAGTATTTT. Its protein product is CASSLSGDTDTQYF.

The chain recombines TRBV5-1 with TRBJ1-6, with D perhaps matching TRBD1 (6 bases). This CDR3 is built from 15 residues. In germline, CDR1 is SGHRS, CDR2 YFSETQ. V dropped 3 bases and J dropped 8 bases, with 15 bases sitting between them. CDR3 DNA sequence: TGCGCCAGCAGCTCTGCCGGACAGAGGGATTCACCCCTCCACTTT. This codes for CASSSAGQRDSPLHF. The variable domain in full, with the rest retrieved from reference TRBV5-1 and TRBJ1-6, is KAGVTQTPRYLIKTRGQQVTLSCSPISGHRSVSWYQQTPGQGLQFLFEYFSETQRNKGNFPGRFSGRQFSNSRSEMNVSTLELGDSALYLCASSSAGQRDSPLHFGNGTRLTVT.

CDR3 sequence reads: CASSADGRGPYGYTF. CDR3 coding DNA: TGTGCCAGCAGCGCGGACGGAAGGGGTCCCTATGGCTACACCTTC. The chain uses TRBV7-3 and TRBJ1-2; perhaps TRBD1 as D (5 bases). CDR3 length: 15 residues. Germline-derived CDR1 and CDR2 are SGHTA and FQGTGA. The V and J ends lost 5 bases and 4 bases respectively, with 17 bases between them.

This rearrangement joins TRBV7-9 to TRBJ2-5, with 9 nucleotides matching TRBD1. The germline V gene encodes CDR1 SEHNR and CDR2 FQNEAQ (reference sequence). The CDR3 sequence is 17 residues long. With 5 bases clipped from V and 5 bases from J, the junction kept 15 bases outside the gene matches. The CDR3 region is CASSLLGQGSLSETQYF. DNA of the CDR3: TGTGCCAGCAGCCTCCTTGGACAGGGGAGTCTTTCGGAGACCCAGTACTTC.

This clone came up once. This chain uses TRBV4-1 with TRBJ2-1; 8 bases agree with TRBD2. Trimming cost V 0 bases and J 6 bases; bases outside gene matches: 16. CDR3 length: 19 residues. From germline, CDR1 is MGHRA and CDR2 YSYEKL. The chain's CDR3 is CASSQDEGSGLAGLNEQFF. In nucleotides, the CDR3 is TGCGCCAGCAGCCAAGATGAAGGGTCTGGACTAGCAGGACTCAATGAGCAGTTCTTC.

The rearrangement joins TRBV5-4 to TRBJ2-7, with 7 bases fitting TRBD1. Germline-derived CDR1 and CDR2 are SGHNT and YYREEE (reference sequence). Trimming cost V 1 base and J 0 bases; bases outside gene matches: 4. CDR3 length: 15 amino acids. CDR3 protein: CASSLRAGGSYEQYF. CDR3 DNA sequence: TGTGCCAGCAGCTTGAGGGCAGGGGGCTCCTACGAGCAGTACTTC.

The chain is built from TRBV7-9 and TRBJ1-2, with 11 bases fitting TRBD1. This CDR3 comprises 16 residues. V was clipped by 0 bases and J by 3 bases; unmatched bases: 3. Looked up from germline, CDR1 is SEHNR and CDR2 is FQNEAQ (reference sequence). The CDR3 DNA sequence: TGTGCCAGCAGCTTAGCAGGACAGGGGGCCTACTATGGCTACACCTTC. This codes for CASSLAGQGAYYGYTF.

This clone has only one observation. This chain connects TRBV3-1 (or the pseudogene TRBV3-2) to TRBJ2-1; TRBD2 agrees at 11 bases. CDR3 length: 15 amino acids. The V gene's germline CDR1 is LGHDT and CDR2 YNNKEL (reference sequence). V lost 7 bases, J lost 7 bases, and 9 bases stayed unmatched. CDR3: CASTLGTSGSNEQFF. For the CDR3, the DNA is TGTGCCAGCACTCTCGGGACTAGCGGTAGTAATGAGCAGTTCTTC.

The CDR3: CAWSVGGSYEQFF. The CDR3 DNA reads as TGTGCCTGGAGTGTAGGAGGGAGCTATGAGCAGTTCTTC. The rearrangement uses TRBV30 and TRBJ2-1; D might be TRBD2 (6 bases). V was pared by 0 bases and J by 8 bases, with 11 bases between. This CDR3 is 13 amino acids long. In germline, CDR1 is GTSNPN, CDR2 SVGIG (reference sequence). The complete variable domain, with remaining parts taken from reference TRBV30 and TRBJ2-1, reads SQTIHQWPATLVQPVGSPLSLECTVEGTSNPNLYWYRQAAGRGLQLLFYSVGIGQISSEVPQNLSASRPQDRQFILSSKKLLLSDSGFYLCAWSVGGSYEQFFGPGTRLTVL.

This chain links TRBV19 with TRBJ1-2; a possible D gene is TRBD1 (6 bases). The V end was cut by 6 bases, the J end by 5 bases, with 16 bases between. CDR1 and CDR2 (germline): LNHDA, SQIVND (reference sequence). The CDR3 runs to 14 residues. The CDR3 DNA reads as TGTGCCAGTAGGGATTACGGACAGACATATGGCTACACCTTC. The encoded protein is CASRDYGQTYGYTF. Supplemented by reference TRBV19 and TRBJ1-2, the full variable domain reads DGGITQSPKYLFRKEGQNVTLSCEQNLNHDAMYWYRQDPGQGLRLIYYSQIVNDFQKGDIAEGYSVSREKKESFPLTVTSAQKNPTAFYLCASRDYGQTYGYTFGSGTRLTVV.

In this sample, this clone turned up a few times. The V gene is TRBV9, the J gene TRBJ1-3; D may be TRBD1 (5 bases). CDR1 SGDLS and CDR2 YYNGEE come from the germline V gene. Trimming cost V 1 base and J 8 bases, with 19 bases left between them. The length of the CDR3 is 16 residues. As DNA, the CDR3 is TGTGCCAGCAGCGTAAATGGAGGGTTACCGGGGCACACCATATATTTT. It codes for CASSVNGGLPGHTIYF. Full variable domain (remainder filled in from reference TRBV9 and TRBJ1-3): DSGVTQTPKHLITATGQRVTLRCSPRSGDLSVYWYQQSLDQGLQFLIQYYNGEERAKGNILERFSAQQFPDLHSELNLSSLELGDSALYFCASSVNGGLPGHTIYFGEGSWLTVV.

V and J are TRBV28 and TRBJ2-7; D might be TRBD1 (6 bases). Germline assignment: CDR1 MDHEN and CDR2 SYDVKM. Trimming left V 6 bases short and J 5 bases short, with 20 bases between. This CDR3 has 15 amino acids. The CDR3 nucleotides read TGTGCCAGCAGCCCCCGGTCTTTACAGGGTGACGAGCAGTACTTC. Encoded protein: CASSPRSLQGDEQYF.

The genes are TRBV4-3 and TRBJ1-4; 9 positions match TRBD1. CDR3 length: 15 residues. Germline CDR1 is LGHNA and CDR2 is YSLEER. The junction had 5 bases not matched to a gene; V was cut back by 3 bases and J by 6 bases. The CDR3 spells CASSHGDRADEKLFF. Here the CDR3 DNA reads TGCGCCAGCAGCCACGGGGACAGGGCAGATGAAAAACTGTTTTTT.

V and J are TRBV4-3 and TRBJ2-5; D is ambiguous. From germline, CDR1 is LGHNA and CDR2 YSLEER. The CDR3 has 12 residues. V was shortened by 6 bases and J by 2 bases, with 7 bases between the two germline ends. The CDR3 spells CASRERQETQYF. Written as DNA, the CDR3 is TGCGCCAGCAGGGAGCGACAAGAGACCCAGTACTTC.

This chain's CDR3 is CASSGEPTGELFF. The CDR3 region has the DNA TGTGCCAGCAGCGGGGAGCCCACCGGGGAGCTGTTTTTT. This rearrangement joins TRBV7-2 to TRBJ2-2; TRBD2 might be the D (5 bases). Per germline, CDR1 SGHTA and CDR2 FQGNSA. The CDR3 totals 13 residues. Trimming took 5 bases from V and 4 from J, leaving 8 bases between them. The whole variable domain, filled in from reference TRBV7-2 and TRBJ2-2, reads GAGVSQSPSNKVTEKGKDVELRCDPISGHTALYWYRQSLGQGLEFLIYFQGNSAPDKSGLPSDRFSAERTGGSVSTLTIQRTQQEDSAVYLCASSGEPTGELFFGEGSRLTVL.

The V gene is TRBV24-1, the J gene TRBJ2-1; tentative D call: TRBD2 (6 bases). Germline lookup yields CDR1 KGHDR and CDR2 SFDVKD. The ends were cut back, 0 bases at V and 0 bases at J, with 11 bases in the middle. This CDR3 is built from 17 residues. The CDR3 spells CATSDLAGKSSYNEQFF. The CDR3 nucleotides are TGTGCCACCAGTGATTTGGCGGGGAAGAGCTCCTACAATGAGCAGTTCTTC.

The chain uses TRBV3-1 (or the pseudogene TRBV3-2) and TRBJ1-2; unclear D gene. V lost 1 base, J lost 1 base, and 7 bases lay in between. The CDR3 totals 14 residues. Germline lookup yields CDR1 LGHDT and CDR2 YNNKEL (reference sequence). CDR3 in amino acids: CASSQAHSNYGYTF. CDR3 DNA sequence: TGTGCCAGCAGCCAAGCTCACAGTAACTATGGCTACACCTTC.

The chain couples TRBV2 to TRBJ1-2; D is perhaps TRBD1 (5 bases). The CDR3 runs 13 residues. Germline V lookup: CDR1 SNHLY, CDR2 FYNNEI. V lost 4 bases and J lost 6, with 12 bases in between. CDR3 loop: CASSVEGRHGYTF. The CDR3 DNA is TGTGCCAGCAGTGTGGAGGGGAGGCATGGCTACACCTTC.

V usage is TRBV4-3 and J usage is TRBJ2-2; D not certain. The CDR3 spans 14 residues. V gave up 3 bases and J gave up 7 bases, with 12 bases separating them. CDR1 is LGHNA and CDR2 is YSLEER in the germline V gene. CDR3 in DNA: TGCGCCAGCAGCCATACTACCTCAGTCGGGGAGCTGTTTTTT. Protein: CASSHTTSVGELFF.